These 19 T cell receptor beta chains came from one sample sequenced in a study of graft-versus-host responses after intestinal transplantation. Some clones are missing from TCRdb's copy, which holds only in-frame ones; the method was immunoSEQ multiplex PCR. The sample carries some 100,000 clones, around 90% recorded once. No cognate antigen is known for these TCRs. The source was unstimulated CD8+ T cells sorted from spleen or lymph node cells, collected before intestinal transplant. These receptors were obtained from a human donor who received an intestinal transplant.

CDR3 amino acids: CSVWKDDNEQFF. CDR3 DNA sequence: TGCAGCGTTTGGAAGGACGACAATGAGCAGTTCTTC. The gene calls are TRBV29-1 and TRBJ2-1; D is ambiguous. Trimming left V 5 bases short and J 5 bases short, with 10 bases between. The CDR3 extends over 12 amino acids. From germline, CDR1 is SQVTM and CDR2 ANQGSEA.

The rearrangement joins TRBV5-1 to TRBJ2-1; 10 positions agree with TRBD1. Germline loops: CDR1 SGHRS, CDR2 YFSETQ. Unmatched junction bases numbered 2, after V lost 0 bases and J lost 2 bases. The CDR3 consists of 16 residues. The CDR3 reads CASSLEGTGAYNEQFF. The CDR3 nucleotides read TGCGCCAGCAGCTTGGAAGGGACAGGGGCCTACAATGAGCAGTTCTTC.

The genes are TRBV19 and TRBJ1-2; D is undetermined. Per germline, CDR1 LNHDA and CDR2 SQIVND (reference sequence). The CDR3 is 14 residues long. V lost 6 bases and J 4 bases, leaving 15 bases between the germline ends. DNA of the CDR3: TGTGCCAGTAGGGAGCTTGACCTTGGCTATGGCTACACCTTC. Protein: CASRELDLGYGYTF. The full variable domain, completed using reference TRBV19 and TRBJ1-2, is DGGITQSPKYLFRKEGQNVTLSCEQNLNHDAMYWYRQDPGQGLRLIYYSQIVNDFQKGDIAEGYSVSREKKESFPLTVTSAQKNPTAFYLCASRELDLGYGYTFGSGTRLTVV.

The rearrangement uses TRBV5-6 and TRBJ2-7; 9 nucleotides agree with TRBD1. Germline CDR1 reads SGHDT; CDR2 reads YYEEEE. V gave up 1 base and J gave up 5 bases; unmatched junction bases: 7. This CDR3 region has 15 residues. DNA of the CDR3: TGTGCCAGCAGCTTGACAGGGGGCGCGTCCCACGAGCAGTACTTC. This codes for CASSLTGGASHEQYF.

The chain joins TRBV7-9 to TRBJ2-2; D gene unclear. This CDR3 region has 16 residues. Trimming removed 8 bases from V and 5 bases from J, with 21 bases in between. CDR1 and CDR2 (germline): SEHNR, FQNEAQ (reference sequence). CDR3 in amino acids: CASAEDGKDPTGELFF. The CDR3 bases are TGTGCCAGCGCCGAAGATGGAAAAGACCCAACCGGGGAGCTGTTTTTT.

The chain is built from TRBV27 and TRBJ2-7; D is uncertain. The CDR3 length is 13 residues. V lost 4 bases to trimming and J lost 1 base, with 8 bases between them. Looked up from germline, CDR1 is MNHEY and CDR2 is SMNVEV (reference sequence). The CDR3 spells CASSYGPSYEQYF. The CDR3 coding sequence is TGTGCCAGCAGTTACGGCCCTTCCTACGAGCAGTACTTC.

The rearrangement joins TRBV6-1 to TRBJ1-1; TRBD1 matches 7 bases. The germline V gene has CDR1 MNHNS and CDR2 SASEGT. This CDR3 comprises 14 residues. V was clipped by 2 bases and J by 4 bases; unmatched bases: 4. CDR3 DNA sequence: TGTGCCAGCAGTGAAAGGGGGCTAGTCACTGAAGCTTTCTTT. It is translated as CASSERGLVTEAFF.

This chain links TRBV11-2 with TRBJ2-7; D ambiguous. Germline CDR1 reads SGHAT; CDR2 reads FQNNGV. V was pared by 1 base and J by 6 bases, with 13 bases between. There are 14 residues in the CDR3. The CDR3 bases are TGTGCCAGCAGCTTAGTTAGGCAGCCTTCCGAGCAGTACTTC. Protein sequence: CASSLVRQPSEQYF.

This clone was seen a handful of times. Given a much more abundant clone one base away, this may be a read error. The rearrangement uses TRBV6-4 and TRBJ2-1; 13 bases align to TRBD2. The germline gives CDR1 MRHNA, CDR2 SNTAGT. CDR3 length: 15 amino acids. Trimming removed 2 bases from V and 6 bases from J; junction bases left unmatched: 1. The CDR3 coding sequence is TGTGCCAGCAGTGACACTAGCGGGGGGGCCAATGAGCAGTTCTTC. Encoded protein: CASSDTSGGANEQFF.

This clone was observed a single time. The chain has TRBV5-6 and TRBJ1-2; tentative D call: TRBD1 (6 bases). CDR3 length: 16 residues. Germline CDR1 SGHDT, CDR2 YYEEEE. Trimming stripped 2 bases from V and 6 bases from J, with 20 bases between. The CDR3 DNA sequence: TGTGCCAGCAGCTTATTTAGGACAGTGGGCCGCGATGGCTACACCTTC. It translates to CASSLFRTVGRDGYTF.

The rearrangement uses TRBV7-6 and TRBJ1-3, with D unresolved. The CDR3 contains 16 residues. CDR1 is SGHVS and CDR2 is FNYEAQ in the germline V gene. V was trimmed by 1 base and J by 4 bases, leaving 14 bases between them. The CDR3 bases are TGTGCCAGCAGCTTAGGACTGGGAGCCTCCGGAAACACCATATATTTT. Translated: CASSLGLGASGNTIYF.

This rearrangement joins TRBV2 to TRBJ1-2, with D perhaps TRBD1 (5 bases). Germline lookup yields CDR1 SNHLY and CDR2 FYNNEI. This CDR3 is 14 amino acids long. Deletions cut 4 bases from V and 2 bases from J, with 11 bases between. CDR3 DNA: TGTGCCAGCAGTGTAGGGACCGCAAACTATGGCTACACCTTC. This codes for CASSVGTANYGYTF.

V and J are TRBV7-9 and TRBJ2-4; D possibly uses TRBD1 or TRBD2 (5 bases each). The CDR3 extends over 14 amino acids. Trimming took 4 bases from V and 3 from J, leaving 10 bases between them. CDR1 is SEHNR and CDR2 is FQNEAQ in the germline V gene (reference sequence). The CDR3 loop reads CASSSSGGKNIQYF. The CDR3 DNA sequence: TGTGCCAGCAGCTCCAGTGGGGGCAAAAACATTCAGTACTTC.

This chain uses TRBV29-1 with TRBJ1-3; possible D gene TRBD1, 5 bases. Germline assignment: CDR1 SQVTM and CDR2 ANQGSEA. This CDR3 region has 13 residues. V was clipped by 6 bases and J by 1 base, with 10 bases between them. This chain's CDR3 is CSVDDSSGNTIYF. Written as DNA, the CDR3 is TGCAGCGTAGACGACAGTTCTGGAAACACCATATATTTT.

This rearrangement joins TRBV27 to TRBJ2-7; D is perhaps TRBD1 (5 bases). Germline assignment: CDR1 MNHEY and CDR2 SMNVEV (reference sequence). CDR3 size: 16 residues. Trimming left V 2 bases short and J 4 bases short, with 18 bases between. In DNA form, the CDR3 reads TGTGCCAGCAGTTTAATTAGGGGCAACGAGCCTTACGAGCAGTACTTC. Its protein product is CASSLIRGNEPYEQYF.

This clone was found a few times. The rearrangement links TRBV11-2 to TRBJ2-7; 8 bases match TRBD1. Losses at the gene ends were 2 bases for V and 2 bases for J; bases not matched to a gene: 2. CDR3 size: 14 residues. Per the germline V gene, CDR1 is SGHAT and CDR2 is FQNNGV. CDR3 coding DNA: TGTGCCAGCAGCTTAACACAGGGGGCCTACGAGCAGTACTTC. This gives the protein CASSLTQGAYEQYF.

The chain joins TRBV4-1 to TRBJ1-4; the D gene is possibly TRBD1 (5 bases). V gave up 2 bases and J gave up 3 bases, with 10 bases separating them. The V gene's germline CDR1 is MGHRA and CDR2 YSYEKL. The CDR3 consists of 15 residues. The CDR3 region is CASSQPGPANEKLFF. The CDR3 DNA reads as TGCGCCAGCAGCCAACCGGGACCGGCTAATGAAAAACTGTTTTTT.

The chain is built from TRBV6-6 and TRBJ2-5; tentatively, D is TRBD2 (6 bases). The V end lost 2 bases, the J end lost 2 bases, and 12 bases lay between the germline ends. Germline loops: CDR1 MNHNY, CDR2 SVGAGI (reference sequence). The CDR3 length is 15 residues. CDR3 residues: CASSYTGLPQETQYF. The CDR3 bases are TGTGCCAGCAGTTACACGGGACTCCCGCAAGAGACCCAGTACTTC.

The chain links TRBV29-1 to TRBJ2-1, with 12 bases lining up with TRBD2. CDR1 is SQVTM, CDR2 ANQGSEA, per germline. The CDR3 is made up of 15 amino acids. V lost 7 bases, J lost 6 bases, and 10 bases stayed unmatched. The CDR3 reads CSALRGLAGSNEQFF. The CDR3 coding sequence is TGCAGCGCCTTACGGGGACTAGCGGGTTCCAATGAGCAGTTCTTC.